One TCR beta chain is described in this entry. No antigen is known for it. Next came a second PCR, run for roughly 7 to 12 cycles, which used a sample-barcoded 5' primer along with a J-beta primer mix. Researchers report that a template-switch adaptor with 12 random nucleotides tagged each cDNA molecule. TCRdb redid the calling of the 5' RACE reads with MiXCR, one entry per CDR3 protein. In the table there are roughly 1,800,000 distinct CDR3 sequences, roughly 49% of which are singletons. V lost 4 bases and J lost 3, with 12 bases in between. The CDR3 runs 13 residues. Germline CDR1 SQVTM, CDR2 ANQGSEA. The data belong to a study of blood T cells in healthy people across ages. At the level of the study: The template switching approach captured approximately one barcoded beta molecule for every two T cells.

Study results and limitations: Unsorted PBMC input precluded a conclusive naive versus antigen-experienced comparison. As age increased, TCR beta diversity per million T cells fell in a roughly linear fashion.

V and J are TRBV29-1 and TRBJ1-2; D call uncertain. This sequence was found in a woman aged 40 to 50 in good health. Material: blood. As DNA, the CDR3 is TGCAGCGTTGCTGAGGGAATCGACTATGGCTACACCTTC. Its protein product is CSVAEGIDYGYTF.